This T cell receptor beta chain was retrieved from a study of blood T cells in healthy people across ages. The study, taken as a whole, reports: Older individuals had lower TCR beta diversity per million T cells (the decline was roughly linear).

Through a sample-barcoded 5' primer and a J-beta primer mix, a second PCR was run for roughly 6 to 11 cycles. Each CDR3 protein gets one entry after TCRdb re-called the 5' RACE reads with MiXCR. The sample yields some 760,000 distinct CDR3 sequences, roughly 25% seen once. V was clipped by 2 bases and J by 6 bases, with 11 bases between them. This CDR3 contains 13 residues. Germline V lookup: CDR1 SQVTM, CDR2 ANQGSEA. This clonotype has a handful of counts. Antigen: not known. The data also belong to a second study, concerning T cells of mothers and their children. Per that paper: Thymic selection, a shaping force on TCR recombination output, acts similarly in related and unrelated pairs.

Specimen: blood. V and J are TRBV29-1 and TRBJ2-1; the D is unclear. The TCR comes from a boy younger than 18 in good health. CDR3 coding DNA: TGCAGCGTTGAAAGGGCAGCCAGCAATGAGCAGTTCTTC. Translating it yields CSVERAASNEQFF.